One and the same sample provided the 24 T cell receptor beta chains below, sequenced in a study of early T cells in non-severe SARS-CoV-2 infection. TCRdb analysed the 5' RACE reads with MiXCR anew, one entry per CDR3 protein. The repertoire has 70,000 to 75,000 distinct CDR3 sequences, roughly 13% of them found once; the top ten carry around 15%. Sequences were obtained from whole blood. The receptors originated from an adult who was a healthcare worker with PCR-confirmed SARS-CoV-2 infection or an uninfected control (not recorded which).

This clonotype was seen a handful of times. The rearrangement links TRBV11-2 to TRBJ2-7; 9 nucleotides align to TRBD1. V lost 6 bases, J lost 3 bases, and 9 bases stayed unmatched. The CDR3 sequence is 15 residues long. Germline V gene data show CDR1 as SGHAT and CDR2 as FQNNGV. CDR3 loop: CASRKAGTGNYEQYF. The CDR3 DNA reads TGTGCCAGCAGGAAAGCCGGGACAGGGAACTACGAGCAGTACTTC.

The V gene is TRBV12-3 or TRBV12-4, the J gene TRBJ1-2; 7 nucleotides line up with TRBD1. The CDR3 contains 12 residues. Trimming cost V 11 bases and J 8 bases; bases outside gene matches: 11. DNA for the CDR3: TGTGCCGGGGGAGGGGGCGGCGTCGGCTACACCTTC. Amino acids: CAGGGGGVGYTF.

The V and J genes are TRBV28 and TRBJ1-4; D remains unclear. CDR3 size: 13 residues. V gave up 6 bases and J gave up 7 bases, with 12 bases separating them. CDR1 is MDHEN, CDR2 SYDVKM, per germline. The CDR3: CASSPPQGEKLFF. Here the CDR3 DNA reads TGTGCCAGCAGCCCTCCTCAAGGTGAAAAACTGTTTTTT.

The V and J genes are TRBV7-2 and TRBJ2-3; 10 bases align to TRBD2. The junction had 2 bases not matched to a gene; V was cut back by 4 bases and J by 1 base. Per germline, CDR1 SGHTA and CDR2 FQGNSA. This CDR3 has 15 amino acids. CDR3 DNA: TGTGCCAGCAGCTCGACTAGCGGGCGCACAGATACGCAGTATTTT. Its translation: CASSSTSGRTDTQYF.

This clonotype was counted many times. J is TRBJ1-5 and V is TRBV7-9; D may be TRBD1 (5 bases). The CDR3 covers 15 residues. The germline CDR1 and CDR2 sequences are SEHNR and FQNEAQ (reference sequence). V lost 5 bases and J 0 bases, leaving 11 bases between the germline ends. The CDR3 DNA follows: TGTGCCAGCAGCCTGGGACCGAGTAGCAATCAGCCCCAGCATTTT. Its protein is CASSLGPSSNQPQHF.

V is TRBV18 and J is TRBJ2-7, with no clear D. Germline-derived CDR1 and CDR2 are KGHSH and LQKENI. This CDR3 has 15 amino acids. With 6 bases removed from V and 4 bases from J, the gap between germline ends came to 19 bases. The CDR3 is CASSPAPAPSYEQYF. The CDR3 DNA follows: TGTGCCAGCTCGCCGGCTCCCGCCCCTTCTTACGAGCAGTACTTC.

This clonotype occurred many times. The J gene is TRBJ1-6, the V gene TRBV6-1; TRBD1 might be the D (5 bases). Germline V lookup: CDR1 MNHNS, CDR2 SASEGT. The CDR3 spans 15 residues. V lost 0 bases and J lost 6, with 9 bases in between. The CDR3 DNA follows: TGTGCCAGCAGTGAAGCGCTCAGGGCTAATTCACCCCTCCACTTT. Its protein product is CASSEALRANSPLHF.

The rearrangement uses TRBV20-1 and TRBJ2-7; no firm D call. From germline, CDR1 is DFQATT and CDR2 SNEGSKA (reference sequence). Trimming pared 1 base from V and 3 bases from J, leaving 4 bases between. The CDR3 totals 11 residues. In DNA form, the CDR3 reads TGCAGTGCTAGAGGGAACTACGAGCAGTACTTC. Protein product: CSARGNYEQYF.

The rearrangement uses TRBV7-2 and TRBJ2-7; the D gene is possibly TRBD2 (5 bases). The CDR3 contains 16 residues. Germline V gene sequence: CDR1 SGHTA, CDR2 FQGNSA. Trimming took 1 base from V and 5 from J, leaving 18 bases between them. The CDR3 nucleotides are TGTGCCAGCAGCTTAGGTCCCGGACGGACCGGGGACGAGCAGTACTTC. The encoded protein is CASSLGPGRTGDEQYF.

This clonotype was seen many times. This sequence joins TRBV6-1 and TRBJ1-1, with D hard to call. Germline assignment: CDR1 MNHNS and CDR2 SASEGT. V gave up 1 base and J gave up 1 base, with 1 base separating them. CDR3 length: 12 amino acids. The CDR3 coding sequence is TGTGCCAGCAGTGAAGAGAACACTGAAGCTTTCTTT. This translates into CASSEENTEAFF.

In its sample, this clonotype was seen many times. The chain employs TRBV29-1 and TRBJ2-3; possible D gene TRBD1, 5 bases. The germline V and J ends were trimmed by 4 bases and 1 base, with 12 bases remaining between them. This CDR3 has 14 amino acids. In germline, CDR1 is SQVTM, CDR2 ANQGSEA. In DNA form, the CDR3 reads TGCAGCGTTGGGGTGGGGCTGGGCACAGATACGCAGTATTTT. Protein product: CSVGVGLGTDTQYF.

This chain's CDR3 is CASSRGLSDTQYF. The CDR3 region has the DNA TGTGCCAGCAGCCGGGGACTATCAGATACGCAGTATTTT. The chain combines TRBV11-1 with TRBJ2-3, with TRBD2 matching 7 bases. The germline CDR1 and CDR2 sequences are SGHAT and FQDESV (reference sequence). This CDR3 spans 13 amino acids. The trim removed 5 bases at V and 4 bases at J, leaving 3 bases unmatched.

This clonotype was seen a handful of times. The V and J genes are TRBV20-1 and TRBJ1-4; TRBD1 matches at 7 bases. There are 14 residues in the CDR3. Germline assignment: CDR1 DFQATT and CDR2 SNEGSKA (reference sequence). After removal of 0 bases from V and 7 bases from J, the junction contained 5 bases not matched to a gene. The CDR3 DNA reads as TGCAGTGCTAGAGATTCAGGGGGTGGTGAAAAACTGTTTTTT. Its protein product is CSARDSGGGEKLFF.

The J gene is TRBJ1-6, the V gene TRBV7-9, with D possibly matching TRBD1 (5 bases). Trimming removed 7 bases at V and 8 bases at J, with 15 bases between. This CDR3 is built from 14 residues. CDR1 is SEHNR, CDR2 FQNEAQ, per germline (reference sequence). CDR3 nucleotides: TGTGCCAGCACCCTTGGGGCTGACCATTCACCCCTCCACTTT. Translating it yields CASTLGADHSPLHF.

The V and J genes are TRBV10-3 and TRBJ1-1, with D perhaps TRBD1 (6 bases). The CDR3 loop spans 13 amino acids. V was clipped by 7 bases and J by 6 bases, with 15 bases between them. From germline, CDR1 is ENHRY and CDR2 SYGVKD. The CDR3 region has the DNA TGTGCCATCACTATTGGACAGTGGGCTGAAGCTTTCTTT. This codes for CAITIGQWAEAFF.

The V and J genes are TRBV2 and TRBJ2-1; D remains ambiguous. Trimming removed 3 bases from V and 12 bases from J, with 0 bases in between. The germline V gene encodes CDR1 SNHLY and CDR2 FYNNEI. This CDR3 is 8 amino acids long. CDR3: CASSEQFF. CDR3 in DNA: TGTGCCAGCAGTGAGCAGTTCTTC.

V is TRBV6-2 or TRBV6-3 and J is TRBJ2-1; D is uncertain. The CDR3 totals 15 residues. The germline V and J ends were trimmed by 5 bases and 0 bases, with 11 bases remaining between them. Germline CDR1 and CDR2: MNHEY and SVGEGT. The CDR3 is CASSLPTGSYNEQFF. In DNA form, the CDR3 reads TGTGCCAGCAGTCTCCCAACGGGCTCCTACAATGAGCAGTTCTTC.

V and J are TRBV7-3 and TRBJ2-2; D is possibly TRBD2 (6 bases). The CDR3 is 14 amino acids. The V gene lost 5 bases and the J gene lost 6 bases, with 13 bases spanning the gap. CDR1 is SGHTA and CDR2 is FQGTGA in the germline V gene. CDR3 coding DNA: TGTGCCAGCAGCCCTAGCGTGAGGGCCGGGGAGCTGTTTTTT. Encoded protein: CASSPSVRAGELFF.

The rearrangement uses TRBV12-3 or TRBV12-4 and TRBJ2-1, with a possible D match to TRBD2 (6 bases). The CDR3 is 16 residues long. Trimming stripped 3 bases from V and 0 bases from J, with 12 bases between. The CDR3 is CASSLGTRRSYNEQFF. The CDR3 DNA is TGTGCCAGCAGTTTGGGGACTCGACGCTCCTACAATGAGCAGTTCTTC.

This clonotype was counted between two and nine times. The CDR3 spells CASSPFWIGRGNTDTQYF. The CDR3 nucleotides are TGTGCCAGCAGTCCCTTCTGGATCGGACGGGGGAACACAGATACGCAGTATTTT. The chain combines TRBV28 with TRBJ2-3; possible D gene TRBD2, 6 bases. V lost 5 bases to trimming and J lost 2 bases, with 23 bases between them. The germline V gene has CDR1 MDHEN and CDR2 SYDVKM. The CDR3 is made up of 18 amino acids.

This clonotype has at least ten counts. The CDR3, as DNA: TGTGCCAGCTCACCAACCGGGCCTGGATCCTACAATGAGCAGTTCTTC. Amino acids: CASSPTGPGSYNEQFF. The chain joins TRBV18 to TRBJ2-1; D is unresolved. The V end was cut by 2 bases, the J end by 1 base, with 12 bases between. The CDR3 spans 16 residues. The germline gives CDR1 KGHSH, CDR2 LQKENI.

This clonotype was found many times. J is TRBJ2-2 and V is TRBV19; D is unresolved. V shed 0 bases and J shed 1 base, with 3 bases lying between them. CDR1 is LNHDA and CDR2 is SQIVND in the germline V gene (reference sequence). The CDR3 sequence is 14 residues long. The CDR3 DNA sequence: TGTGCCAGTAGTATAGAAGGGAACACCGGGGAGCTGTTTTTT. It codes for CASSIEGNTGELFF.

This clonotype was found many times. V and J are TRBV9 and TRBJ1-2; tentative D call: TRBD1 (5 bases). Germline CDR1 SGDLS, CDR2 YYNGEE. CDR3 length: 15 amino acids. V was trimmed by 0 bases and J by 0 bases, leaving 9 bases between them. DNA for the CDR3: TGTGCCAGCAGCGTAGGGGGGAATACTAACTATGGCTACACCTTC. Protein product: CASSVGGNTNYGYTF.

This clonotype was observed a handful of times. The CDR3 region has the DNA TGTGCCAGCAGTGGACAGATGAACACTGAAGCTTTCTTT. It translates to CASSGQMNTEAFF. J is TRBJ1-1 and V is TRBV6-4; the D gene is possibly TRBD1 (5 bases). Trimming cost V 4 bases and J 0 bases, with 6 bases left between them. Germline V lookup: CDR1 MRHNA, CDR2 SNTAGT. CDR3 length: 13 amino acids.